This record covers a single T cell receptor beta chain. Its antigen is still unknown. No base qualities exist here, and no much larger clone lies one base off it. In total, more than 500 healthy bone marrow donors made up the cohort. Cohort members were all nominally healthy when sampled, although unrecorded immune exposures were likely present. The donor was CMV seronegative and was included in the group of under 450 seronegative cohort members. A peripheral blood sample was provided by each donor, and peripheral blood mononuclear cells were used for TCR beta sequencing. The Qiagen DNeasy Blood Extraction Kit was used to extract genomic DNA from the blood cell samples. V drops 3 bases and J drops 0 bases, leaving 5 bases in between. According to the germline V gene (reference sequence), CDR1 reads MNHNY and CDR2 reads SVGAGI. Counted from cysteine to phenylalanine, this CDR3 has 14 amino acids. CDR3 DNA is the only sequence kept; it has 42 bases, read in frame from the first base.

The library was obtained by the immunoSEQ multiplex PCR assay. For the multiplex PCR, a mixture combining 60 forward primers for TCR Vbeta segments and 13 reverse primers for TCR Jbeta segments was used. A multiplex PCR assay on genomic DNA amplified the CDR3 region of rearranged TCR beta genes. On the Illumina HiSeq System, the amplified TCR beta libraries were sequenced as 87-base-pair reads. The authors processed their data as follows. A later analysis tallied around 82 million unique TCR beta chains across the approximately 670 repertoires, and approximately 11 million of those chains were shared by two or more donors. To remove PCR and sequencing errors, raw reads were error-corrected and collapsed into unique sequences using a nearest-neighbor algorithm that merged closely related sequences. V, D and J gene segments were assigned by aligning CDR3 sequences to IMGT reference sequences. Each retained sequence needed at least a six-nucleotide match to both a V gene segment and a J gene segment. A rearrangement was called productive if the CDR3 had no stop codons and remained in frame with V and J, and every other rearrangement was called non-productive. CDR3 was defined by IMGT convention, running from the second conserved V-encoded cysteine to the conserved J-encoded phenylalanine. In an earlier analysis of roughly 610 of the donors, sequences lacking an unambiguous match to a single V gene segment were excluded. An earlier analysis of almost 600 of the donors classified V segments as functional when productive rearrangements were above 56.7% and as segregating when the standard deviation between donors was above 5%. To diagnose cytomegalovirus status from the catalog of TCR beta chain sequences, a statistical classification framework was built. A later analysis assigned V and J genes by comparing TCR nucleotide sequences with IMGT/GENE-DB human TR gene sequences. In a later analysis, CDR3 sequences and most-parsimonious VDJ recombination scenarios were assigned using the TCRdist pipeline. In a later analysis, every TCR beta chain was defined by the combination of its CDR3 amino acid sequence and its V-gene family, and reads without a unique V-gene family were dropped. A later analysis removed several hundred highly shared, low-generation-probability nucleotide sequences to deal with suspected cross-contamination and a sequencing artifact. A later analysis calculated a clonal expansion index for each public chain from normalized within-repertoire ranks of inferred template counts. Generation probabilities in a later analysis came from a VDJ recombination model fitted to out-of-frame rearrangements, and those results were checked against IGoR. In a later analysis, TCR-TCR, TCR-HLA and TCR-CMV co-occurrence was scored with hypergeometric tests, and a repertoire-size bias correction was applied to TCR pairs. To estimate false discovery rates, a later analysis permuted the HLA or CMV assignments 20 times. In a later analysis, co-occurring TCRs were grouped using DBSCAN, and TCRdist sequence similarity was added for clustering within HLA-allele-positive subsets. Co-occurrence clustering excluded repertoires with fewer than 30,000 or more than 120,000 public chains, plus five with anomalous nucleotide sharing. Imported from immuneACCESS, the table was reduced by TCRdb to in-frame sequences with V and J called. These copies leave out some clones; in studies compared against another copy, an unresolved V gene accounts for under half, and the cause of the remainder is not known. Clonal size and the V and J genes are those of that table, whereas D and trimming came from the DNA. Recorded for this sample are approximately 120,000 clones; 70% to 80% of them occurred a single time. The ten largest clonotypes hold around 4% of the sample.

This record comes from a study of cytomegalovirus exposure and HLA in healthy donors (dated by TCRdb to 2015 to 2018). Looking at the study overall: An earlier analysis of approximately 600 of the donors reported about 250 Gb of sequence data and roughly 100 million unique TCR beta sequences from 190 million or so T cells. Roughly 300 gigabases of sequencing data and 70 million to 95 million unique TCR sequences made up an early release that covered approximately 620 HLA-typed donors. Among the roughly 410 genotyped donors, roughly 80% belonged to the genetic ancestry cluster associated with self-reported Caucasian donors. The aim of the study was to test whether cataloging public T cell receptors could identify signatures of past pathogen exposure. The study used immunosequencing to profile the T cell repertoires of several hundred subjects and linked those repertoires to cytomegalovirus serostatus. Along with the approximately 700-subject first cohort, a separate validation cohort of 120 different subjects was used. To predict cytomegalovirus infection status, the study brought together high-throughput TCR immunosequencing, statistical association of individual TCRs with disease status, and machine learning. A later analysis re-analyzed previously published TCR beta repertoires from hundreds of donors and added high-resolution HLA genotyping to study TCR occurrence patterns. Rather than using new phenotypic data, the later analysis identified candidate immune exposures from TCR beta sequences and from how often those sequences occurred across donors. In an earlier analysis of 587 of the donors, high-throughput TCR beta sequencing was used to judge whether each TCR beta V gene segment behaved as functional or pseudogenic. Donor age, sex, ethnicity and CMV serostatus were compiled together with the repertoire data. In a later genetic analysis, genome-wide SNP genotypes for about three fifths of the roughly 670 donors were used, and that subset was treated as a discovery cohort. All discovery cohort repertoires had been generated using a single sequencing platform. HLA typing included class I and class II loci at four-digit resolution. Typing coverage differed by locus: A, B, C, DRB1 and DQB1 were typed in roughly 629-630 donors, DQA1 in 522, DPA1 in around 600, and DPB1 in around 440. Because of strong linkage in the cohort, roughly five DR-DQ haplotypes were treated as single units for association and clustering. Among 398 genotyped donors of the cohort, an average of approximately 230,000 unique TCR beta nucleotide sequences were sequenced per donor, around 20% of them non-productive. Study-level results and caveats: Roughly uniform sequencing depth across donors was assumed in presence/absence analyses, although this assumption may not hold. CMV serostatus was the only immune exposure information available for the cohort. Correlated functional status among segregating V segments might be attributable to linkage disequilibrium, but an unknown experimental factor could not be ruled out. In this cohort, only TCR beta chains were sequenced, and detectable features were limited by the absence of alpha or paired-chain data. Strong co-occurrence of HLA alleles, especially DR and DQ, made assigning TCR associations to individual alleles difficult. Compared with the approximately 710-donor mean, donors in an Asian-associated ancestry cluster had fewer N-insertions in productive TCRs, according to a later genetic analysis. A further reported finding was that TCR beta sequences accurately predicted the HLA-A and HLA-B alleles for most subjects in the first cohort. In both the original and validation cohorts, the classifier was reported to diagnose cytomegalovirus status with high specificity and sensitivity. In a later analysis, some 18,000 TCR beta sequences were associated with specific HLA alleles at a false discovery rate of 0.05. In a later analysis, most CMV-associated TCR beta chains were found to appear HLA-restricted, with HLA associations seemingly driven largely by CMV exposure. In vitro tests confirmed that a few of the cytomegalovirus-associated TCR beta chains recognize cytomegalovirus antigens. Across donors, most TCR sequences were observed very rarely, whereas some public TCRs were present in many individuals. A total of fewer than 200 TCR beta chains were listed by the study as associated with cytomegalovirus. The earlier analysis of a few hundred of the donors excluded 15 to 20 rarely observed V segments, including chromosome 9 orphons, because counts were too low. In a later analysis, the rate of TCR association differed among HLA loci, with DRB1 alleles having the most associated TCRs and HLA-C alleles having the fewest. According to a later analysis, parvovirus B19, influenza, CMV and Epstein-Barr virus appeared linked to several top co-occurrence clusters. The authors suggested that the approach could potentially be generalized to other disease states and immunological phenotypes. In an earlier analysis of approximately 600 of the donors, most TCR beta V segments were observed in productive rearrangements about 90% or about 30% of the time, broadly matching IMGT annotations. A cluster of highly shared sequence variants was judged likely to be a technical artifact of the sequencing pipeline. Because HLA typing was missing for some donors at each locus, association tests included only the typed subset. Compared with equally common non-associated chains, HLA-associated TCR beta chains in a later analysis were more clonally expanded and had lower generation probabilities. V-gene and J-gene trimming of TCR beta chains was associated with a missense DCLRE1C variant in a later genetic analysis, and the association was replicated in an independent cohort. Some IMGT-functional V segments, including TRBV6-2 and TRBV6-3, could not be distinguished by the 87-base-pair reads and were therefore excluded.

This receptor was obtained from a man in his forties in good health and CMV-seronegative. Here the chain combines TRBV6-6 and TRBJ1-4; no D gene call is confident. Sequenced input: PBMCs. The DNA sequence is TGTGCCAGCAGTTATGAGCCAACTAATGAAAAACTGTTTTTT. Protein translation: CASSYEPTNEKLFF.